The next 21 T cell receptor beta chains were all read from a single sample in a study of cytomegalovirus exposure and HLA in healthy donors. Primers for the PCR totalled 60 Vbeta and 13 Jbeta. Measured with immunoSEQ multiplex PCR; TCRdb has only the in-frame clones, and not every one. Found here are approximately 180,000 clones, around nine tenths of them singletons; the top ten hold around 1.5%. The sequenced sample was PBMCs. Receptor source: a woman younger than 30 in good health and CMV-seronegative.

This rearrangement joins TRBV6-5 to TRBJ2-7; 10 bases are shared with TRBD1. The CDR3 has 14 amino acids. Germline lookup yields CDR1 MNHEY and CDR2 SVGAGI. V trimming: 10 bases; J trimming: 4 bases; junction bases outside the gene matches: 10. CDR3 DNA sequence: TGTGCCACCGCAGGGACAGGGGCCTCTTACGAGCAGTACTTC. Protein sequence: CATAGTGASYEQYF.

The chain recombines TRBV5-6 with TRBJ1-2, with TRBD1 identical over 8 bases. CDR3 size: 15 residues. Germline values: CDR1 SGHDT, CDR2 YYEEEE. Trimming cost V 4 bases and J 7 bases; bases outside gene matches: 12. Here the CDR3 reads CASSTAGQVKTGYTF. The CDR3 bases are TGTGCCAGCAGCACGGCGGGACAGGTAAAAACTGGCTACACCTTC.

The chain uses TRBV10-3 and TRBJ1-1; possible D gene TRBD1, 6 bases. Trimming left V 3 bases short and J 5 bases short, with 13 bases between. The CDR3 is made up of 14 amino acids. Germline V gene lookup returns CDR1 ENHRY and CDR2 SYGVKD. The CDR3 DNA sequence: TGTGCCATCAGTGACAGGGGCAAGGGAACTGAAGCTTTCTTT. It encodes CAISDRGKGTEAFF.

The chain carries TRBV28 and TRBJ1-1, with D unresolved. The V end was cut by 5 bases, the J end by 5 bases, with 15 bases between. There are 14 residues in the CDR3. The germline V gene encodes CDR1 MDHEN and CDR2 SYDVKM. Here the CDR3 DNA reads TGTGCCAGCAGTGACCCGGTGGCGGAGACTGAAGCTTTCTTT. It is translated as CASSDPVAETEAFF.

In the case of this clone: Other DNA sequences in this specimen translate into the identical CDR3. The chain is built from TRBV2 and TRBJ2-7; 12 nucleotides align to TRBD2. The V gene's germline CDR1 is SNHLY and CDR2 FYNNEI. The V segment lost 5 bases and the J segment 2 bases; nucleotides outside the gene matches: 4. The CDR3 is made up of 15 amino acids. The CDR3 DNA is TGTGCCAGCAGTCCTCTAGCGGGGGGGGCCTACGAGCAGTACTTC. It yields the protein CASSPLAGGAYEQYF.

This chain uses TRBV7-2 with TRBJ2-7; 10 bases fit TRBD1. CDR3 size: 14 residues. V shed 3 bases, J shed 5 bases, and the junction held 4 bases outside the gene matches. Germline V CDR1 and CDR2: SGHTA, FQGNSA. The CDR3 protein is CASSFRQGANEQYF. CDR3 nucleotides: TGTGCCAGCAGCTTTCGACAGGGGGCGAACGAGCAGTACTTC.

The chain recombines TRBV7-2 with TRBJ2-5, with 15 bases matching TRBD2. The CDR3 has 17 amino acids. V gave up 5 bases and J gave up 2 bases; unmatched junction bases: 6. Germline V gene data show CDR1 as SGHTA and CDR2 as FQGNSA. CDR3 DNA: TGTGCCAGCAGCCCCCCGGGACTAGCGGGAGGTCAAGAGACCCAGTACTTC. This encodes CASSPPGLAGGQETQYF.

This clone is a singleton in its sample. The chain couples TRBV5-1 to TRBJ1-5; D is uncertain. The CDR3 runs to 14 residues. Trimming pared 5 bases from V and 6 bases from J, leaving 15 bases between. CDR1 is SGHRS, CDR2 YFSETQ, per germline. The CDR3 protein is CASSSGPGSQPQHF. CDR3 sequence (DNA): TGCGCCAGCAGTTCTGGCCCGGGAAGTCAGCCCCAGCATTTT.

The chain has TRBV7-2 and TRBJ2-3; weak D call: TRBD1 (6 bases). Germline CDR1 SGHTA, CDR2 FQGNSA. There are 15 residues in the CDR3. V lost 5 bases and J lost 1, with 13 bases in between. CDR3 nucleotide sequence: TGTGCCAGCAGCCCCCCAGGGGTGGGCACAGATACGCAGTATTTT. Translating it yields CASSPPGVGTDTQYF.

The DNA of the CDR3 is TGTGCCAGCAGCCGTACCGACAGAGCTGAAGCTTTCTTT. Residues: CASSRTDRAEAFF. The V gene is TRBV11-3, the J gene TRBJ1-1; D possibly corresponds to TRBD1 (5 bases). Germline values: CDR1 SGHNT, CDR2 YENEEA. Trimming removed 5 bases at V and 6 bases at J, with 13 bases between. The CDR3 loop spans 13 amino acids.

The chain combines TRBV5-1 with TRBJ1-2; 11 bases line up with TRBD1. The V segment lost 0 bases and the J segment 6 bases; nucleotides outside the gene matches: 4. Germline values: CDR1 SGHRS, CDR2 YFSETQ. This CDR3 comprises 15 residues. The DNA of the CDR3 is TGCGCCAGCAGCTTGGCTGGACAGGGGGCTCATGGCTACACCTTC. Its protein product is CASSLAGQGAHGYTF.

This sequence joins TRBV5-4 and TRBJ2-5; D may be TRBD2 (5 bases). The CDR3 has 14 residues. Trimming removed 7 bases from V and 4 bases from J, with 17 bases in between. Germline loops: CDR1 SGHNT, CDR2 YYREEE (reference sequence). The CDR3 loop is CASFGISSPETQYF. The CDR3 coding sequence is TGTGCCAGCTTTGGGATATCTAGCCCAGAGACCCAGTACTTC.

CDR3 sequence: CASSSKHRGMKNNEQFF. The CDR3 region has the DNA TGTGCCAGCAGCTCCAAACACAGGGGGATGAAGAACAATGAGCAGTTCTTC. This chain uses TRBV7-8 with TRBJ2-1; TRBD1 matches 8 bases. Unmatched junction bases numbered 13, after V lost 4 bases and J lost 5 bases. The CDR3 sequence is 17 residues long. The V gene's germline CDR1 is SGHVS and CDR2 FQNEAQ.

This clone has a single count. V gene TRBV5-1 combines with J gene TRBJ2-1; the match to TRBD1 covers 7 bases. Germline CDR1 is SGHRS and CDR2 is YFSETQ. CDR3 length: 14 residues. V lost 4 bases and J lost 6; bases outside the gene matches: 7. CDR3 nucleotide sequence: TGCGCCAGCAGCCCACCGCCAGGGGGCAATGAGCAGTTCTTC. As protein: CASSPPPGGNEQFF.

In its sample, this clone was seen once. V usage is TRBV14 and J usage is TRBJ2-3; 9 bases map to TRBD2. Germline V gives CDR1 SGHDN, CDR2 FVKESK. After removal of 0 bases from V and 3 bases from J, the junction contained 4 bases not matched to a gene. CDR3 size: 16 residues. The CDR3 loop reads CASSQDLGLATDTQYF. The DNA for the CDR3 is TGTGCCAGCAGCCAAGATTTGGGACTAGCAACAGATACGCAGTATTTT. Full variable domain (rest looked up from reference TRBV14 and TRBJ2-3): EAGVTQFPSHSVIEKGQTVTLRCDPISGHDNLYWYRRVMGKEIKFLLHFVKESKQDESGMPNNRFLAERTGGTYSTLKVQPAELEDSGVYFCASSQDLGLATDTQYFGPGTRLTVL.

For the CDR3, the DNA is TGCGCCAGCAGCCAAGATCTGGCTAGCGGATCATATCCGCTCACCTACGAGCAGTACTTC. It is translated as CASSQDLASGSYPLTYEQYF. The rearrangement links TRBV4-3 to TRBJ2-7; 7 nucleotides match TRBD2. CDR1 is LGHNA, CDR2 YSLEER, per germline. The CDR3 has 20 amino acids. Losses at the gene ends were 0 bases for V and 2 bases for J; bases not matched to a gene: 19.

The chain carries TRBV11-2 and TRBJ2-7; no reliable D call. The CDR3 extends over 15 amino acids. V gave up 1 base and J gave up 2 bases, with 12 bases separating them. Germline CDR1 is SGHAT and CDR2 is FQNNGV. The DNA of the CDR3 is TGTGCCAGCAGCTTAGCGGGTGGATTCCCCTACGAGCAGTACTTC. Residues: CASSLAGGFPYEQYF.

The chain carries TRBV5-1 and TRBJ1-2; 8 bases are a match to TRBD1. Per the germline V gene, CDR1 is SGHRS and CDR2 is YFSETQ. V was clipped by 0 bases and J by 2 bases; unmatched bases: 6. The CDR3 is made up of 16 amino acids. CDR3: CASSLGGTGDNYGYTF. The CDR3 DNA reads as TGCGCCAGCAGCTTGGGTGGGACAGGAGACAACTATGGCTACACCTTC.

The rearrangement uses TRBV2 and TRBJ2-3, with a tentative D call TRBD2 (7 bases). The germline V gene has CDR1 SNHLY and CDR2 FYNNEI. The CDR3 contains 14 residues. V was cut by 9 bases and J by 2 bases, with 15 bases left in between. Here the CDR3 DNA reads TGTGCCAGAGGGGGGGGGAGTCTCACAGATACGCAGTATTTT. Its protein product is CARGGGSLTDTQYF. Complete variable domain (other parts from reference TRBV2 and TRBJ2-3): EPEVTQTPSHQVTQMGQEVILRCVPISNHLYFYWYRQILGQKVEFLVSFYNNEISEKSEIFDDQFSVERPDGSNFTLKIRSTKLEDSAMYFCARGGGSLTDTQYFGPGTRLTVL.

To note about this clone: Other DNA sequences in this specimen translate into the identical CDR3. V is TRBV7-6 and J is TRBJ2-1, with D possibly TRBD2 on 6 matching bases. The V gene's germline CDR1 is SGHVS and CDR2 FNYEAQ. The CDR3 runs to 15 residues. Trimming left V 5 bases short and J 4 bases short, with 15 bases between. The CDR3 DNA sequence: TGTGCCAGCAGCCCGCCCGGGGGAACATACAATGAGCAGTTCTTC. Residues: CASSPPGGTYNEQFF.

This chain links TRBV6-5 with TRBJ2-7, with 7 bases lining up with TRBD1. CDR1 and CDR2 (germline): MNHEY, SVGAGI. There are 14 residues in the CDR3. V was pared by 6 bases and J by 2 bases, with 7 bases of the junction left unmatched. Here the CDR3 DNA reads TGTGCCAGCAGGGTAAGGGGGCAGACCTACGAGCAGTACTTC. Its translation is CASRVRGQTYEQYF.